What follows describes a single T cell receptor beta chain. Losses at the gene ends were 5 bases for V and 8 bases for J; bases not matched to a gene: 14. The CDR3 is made up of 16 amino acids. Germline CDR1 and CDR2: SGHTA and FQGNSA. The sample belongs to a study of blood T cell repertoires in COVID-19. The table came from immunoSEQ multiplex PCR; TCRdb's copy has only in-frame clones and leaves some out. The data hold tens of thousands of clones, with about 87% observed a single time. The sequenced material came from peripheral blood. J is TRBJ1-4 and V is TRBV7-2; 7 nucleotides match TRBD1. The sequence came from a human donor with active COVID-19. The donor label of this sample is uncertain. The CDR3 reads CASSPQTTGVGEKLFF. The CDR3 DNA reads as TGTGCCAGCAGCCCCCAAACTACAGGGGTGGGAGAAAAACTGTTTTTT.